Below, 19 T cell receptor beta chains from the same sample are listed, as sequenced in a study of immune characterization of retroperitoneal liposarcoma. TCRdb re-called the PCR reads with MiXCR, one entry per CDR3 protein. The data show about 10,000 distinct CDR3 sequences, roughly a third seen once. Sequencing input: tumor tissue. The receptors come from a male donor with retroperitoneal liposarcoma.

This clonotype was seen a few times. J is TRBJ1-1 and V is TRBV7-2, with a weak D call TRBD1 (5 bases). The germline CDR1 and CDR2 sequences are SGHTA and FQGNSA. V gave up 2 bases and J gave up 5 bases, with 12 bases separating them. The CDR3 is 14 amino acids. The CDR3 region is CASSLFVRVTEAFF. The CDR3 region has the DNA TGTGCCAGCAGCTTATTTGTCAGGGTAACTGAAGCTTTCTTT.

Written as DNA, the CDR3 is TGTGCCAGCAGTCAGCTGGCGGGGGATGAGCAGTTCTTC. As protein: CASSQLAGDEQFF. The gene calls are TRBV27 and TRBJ2-1; TRBD2 matches 7 bases. Losses at the gene ends were 5 bases for V and 8 bases for J; bases not matched to a gene: 6. Germline assignment: CDR1 MNHEY and CDR2 SMNVEV (reference sequence). CDR3 length: 13 amino acids.

By share, this clonotype ranks as medium-sized. This chain connects TRBV6-1 to TRBJ2-5; D gene ambiguous. Germline V gene lookup returns CDR1 MNHNS and CDR2 SASEGT. This CDR3 contains 13 residues. The V and J ends lost 6 bases and 4 bases respectively, with 12 bases between them. The CDR3 sequence: CASSWGIRETQYF. DNA of the CDR3: TGTGCCAGCAGCTGGGGTATCCGAGAGACCCAGTACTTC.

This clonotype was seen ten or more times. The V gene is TRBV7-3, the J gene TRBJ2-1; tentatively, D is TRBD1 (5 bases). The J call may be in error: the DNA end matches TRBJ2-7 better. There are 15 residues in the CDR3. Germline-derived CDR1 and CDR2 are SGHTA and FQGTGA. CDR3 residues: CASSLDNGAYNEQYF. CDR3 nucleotide sequence: TGTGCCAGCAGCTTAGACAATGGGGCCTACAATGAGCAGTACTTC.

V and J are TRBV6-5 and TRBJ2-3, with a tentative D call TRBD2 (6 bases). Between the trimmed V and J ends, which lost 0 bases and 2 bases, there was a span of 12 bases. There are 16 residues in the CDR3. Germline assignment: CDR1 MNHEY and CDR2 SVGAGI. The CDR3 region is CASSYSLAEFTDTQYF. The CDR3, as DNA: TGTGCCAGCAGTTACTCATTAGCGGAGTTCACAGATACGCAGTATTTT.

By frequency in the sample, this clonotype is medium-sized. V is TRBV7-2 and J is TRBJ2-1; D not resolved. Germline assignment: CDR1 SGHTA and CDR2 FQGNSA. This CDR3 comprises 12 residues. Deletions cut 1 base from V and 10 bases from J, with 8 bases between. The CDR3 region has the DNA TGTGCCAGCAGCTTAGTAGGGTGGGAGCAGTTCTTC. Its translation: CASSLVGWEQFF.

This clonotype was recorded once. V gene TRBV7-2 combines with J gene TRBJ1-1; weak D call: TRBD1 (6 bases). This CDR3 contains 14 residues. Germline CDR1 SGHTA, CDR2 FQGNSA. Trimming removed 2 bases from V and 3 bases from J, with 10 bases in between. The CDR3: CASSLSQGYTEAFF. CDR3 sequence (DNA): TGTGCCAGCAGCTTATCTCAGGGGTACACTGAAGCTTTCTTT.

This clonotype was detected many times. CDR3 sequence reads: CASSPAYSNQPQHF. The CDR3 DNA is TGTGCCAGCAGCCCTGCCTATAGCAATCAGCCCCAGCATTTT. The gene calls are TRBV7-6 and TRBJ1-5; D is undetermined. Germline CDR1 and CDR2: SGHVS and FNYEAQ. This CDR3 is 14 amino acids long. Between the trimmed V and J ends, which lost 5 bases and 0 bases, there was a span of 8 bases. Full variable domain (remainder filled in from reference TRBV7-6 and TRBJ1-5): GAGVSQSPRYKVTKRGQDVALRCDPISGHVSLYWYRQALGQGPEFLTYFNYEAQQDKSGLPNDRFSAERPEGSISTLTIQRTEQRDSAMYRCASSPAYSNQPQHFGDGTRLSIL.

This clonotype was seen more than once but under ten times. This chain connects TRBV7-8 to TRBJ1-2, with D unresolved. The germline V and J ends were trimmed by 5 bases and 4 bases, with 8 bases remaining between them. Germline CDR1 and CDR2: SGHVS and FQNEAQ. This CDR3 is built from 12 residues. The CDR3 loop is CASSLTTYGYTF. As DNA, the CDR3 is TGTGCCAGCAGCCTCACCACCTATGGCTACACCTTC. The whole variable domain, filled in from reference TRBV7-8 and TRBJ1-2, reads GAGVSQSPRYKVAKRGQDVALRCDPISGHVSLFWYQQALGQGPEFLTYFQNEAQLDKSGLPSDRFFAERPEGSVSTLKIQRTQQEDSAVYLCASSLTTYGYTFGSGTRLTVV.

The chain employs TRBV28 and TRBJ1-6; perhaps TRBD1 as D (5 bases). The germline V gene has CDR1 MDHEN and CDR2 SYDVKM. The V gene lost 5 bases and the J gene lost 7 bases, with 9 bases spanning the gap. CDR3 size: 13 residues. In DNA, the CDR3 is TGTGCCAGCAGTATCAACAGGAATTCACCCCTCCACTTT. This gives the protein CASSINRNSPLHF.

The chain combines TRBV7-6 with TRBJ2-1; maybe TRBD1 (6 bases). This CDR3 contains 15 residues. The V gene lost 5 bases and the J gene lost 2 bases, with 13 bases spanning the gap. Germline lookup yields CDR1 SGHVS and CDR2 FNYEAQ. The CDR3 loop is CASSADRPPYNEQFF. CDR3 DNA sequence: TGTGCCAGCAGCGCCGACAGGCCCCCCTACAATGAGCAGTTCTTC.

This clonotype showed up just a few times. The chain carries TRBV6-1 and TRBJ2-5, with 9 bases fitting TRBD1. V was pared by 2 bases and J by 11 bases, with 15 bases of the junction left unmatched. The CDR3 sequence is 16 residues long. The germline CDR1 and CDR2 sequences are MNHNS and SASEGT. CDR3 bases: TGTGCCAGCAGTGAACGAACAGGGGGCTCCTACAATGAGCAGTACTTC. Its protein product is CASSERTGGSYNEQYF.

This clonotype was picked up one time. This may come from a read error, since a much larger clone is one base off. The V call is TRBV7-6, the J call TRBJ2-1; 9 bases map to TRBD1. CDR1 is SGHVS and CDR2 is FNYEAQ in the germline V gene. There are 20 residues in the CDR3. The CDR3 DNA follows: TGTGCCAACAGCTTACAGCCCGGGACAGGGACTACCGGGACGCAGTTGGTGCAGTTCTTC. It is translated as CANSLQPGTGTTGTQLVQFF.

The genes are TRBV27 and TRBJ2-1, with 11 nucleotides matching TRBD2. CDR1 and CDR2 (germline): MNHEY, SMNVEV (reference sequence). V gave up 3 bases and J gave up 4 bases; unmatched junction bases: 5. There are 16 residues in the CDR3. The CDR3 DNA sequence: TGTGCCAGCAGTTTGGCTAGCGGGGGGCTGTACAATGAGCAGTTCTTC. Its translation is CASSLASGGLYNEQFF.

This chain joins TRBV27 and TRBJ2-7; D is perhaps TRBD1 (6 bases). The better agreement between TRBJ2-5 and the DNA end casts doubt on the J call. CDR1 is MNHEY, CDR2 SMNVEV, per germline (reference sequence). The CDR3 loop spans 16 amino acids. The CDR3 region is CASSPTDRNPGKTQYF. CDR3 nucleotide sequence: TGTGCCAGCAGCCCCACCGACAGGAACCCTGGGAAGACCCAGTACTTC.

The chain couples TRBV27 to TRBJ2-1; TRBD2 is a possible D gene (5 bases). The germline V gene has CDR1 MNHEY and CDR2 SMNVEV (reference sequence). The CDR3 covers 16 residues. V lost 0 bases and J 3 bases, leaving 12 bases between the germline ends. CDR3 sequence reads: CASSLSGSKLYNEQFF. The CDR3 nucleotides read TGTGCCAGCAGTTTATCGGGGAGCAAACTCTACAATGAGCAGTTCTTC.

This clonotype was seen more than once but under ten times. The genes are TRBV11-3 and TRBJ2-3; 7 nucleotides align to TRBD1. CDR1 SGHNT and CDR2 YENEEA come from the germline V gene. There are 11 residues in the CDR3. With V trimmed by 6 bases and J by 9 bases, 3 bases remained unmatched. CDR3 in DNA: TGTGCCAGCAGTAAGGACAGGACGCAGTATTTT. Translation: CASSKDRTQYF.

At least ten counts were recorded for this clonotype. This chain joins TRBV28 and TRBJ2-1; possibly TRBD2 for D (6 bases). Germline assignment: CDR1 MDHEN and CDR2 SYDVKM. The CDR3 has 13 amino acids. Trimming took off 6 bases at V and 9 bases at J, with 15 bases between the two ends. Here the CDR3 DNA reads TGTGCCAGCAGCCTTGGGACTTCGGGTGAGCAGTTCTTC. As protein: CASSLGTSGEQFF.

There are a few counts of this clonotype. This rearrangement joins TRBV27 to TRBJ2-6; D is ambiguous. The CDR3 is 15 residues long. CDR1 and CDR2 (germline): MNHEY, SMNVEV (reference sequence). Trimming took off 3 bases at V and 1 base at J, with 7 bases between the two ends. CDR3 sequence (DNA): TGTGCCAGCAGTTTTGGGCGGTCTGGGGCCAACGTCCTGACTTTC. This sequence encodes CASSFGRSGANVLTF.